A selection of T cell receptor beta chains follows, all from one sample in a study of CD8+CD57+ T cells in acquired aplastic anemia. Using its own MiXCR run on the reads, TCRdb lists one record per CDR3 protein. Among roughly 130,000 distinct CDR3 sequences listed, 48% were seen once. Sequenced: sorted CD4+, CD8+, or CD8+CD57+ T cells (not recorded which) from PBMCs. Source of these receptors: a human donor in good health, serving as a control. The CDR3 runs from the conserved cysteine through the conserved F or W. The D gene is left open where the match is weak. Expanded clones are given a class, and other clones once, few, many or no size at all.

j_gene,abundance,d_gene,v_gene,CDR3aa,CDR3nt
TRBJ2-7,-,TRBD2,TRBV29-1,CSVETSGGGFYEQYF,TGCAGCGTTGAGACTAGCGGGGGGGGCTTCTACGAGCAGTACTTC
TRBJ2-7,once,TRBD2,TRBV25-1,CASSAGLAGSPTYEQYF,TGTGCCAGCAGTGCCGGACTAGCGGGGAGCCCTACCTACGAGCAGTACTTC
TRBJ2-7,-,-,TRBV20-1,CSADSASSLSYEQYF,TGCAGTGCTGACTCAGCTAGCTCTCTCAGCTACGAGCAGTACTTC
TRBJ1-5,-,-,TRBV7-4,CASSLQVSWDQPQHF,TGTGCCAGCAGCTTACAGGTGTCGTGGGATCAGCCCCAGCATTTT
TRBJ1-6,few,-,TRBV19,CASSTASNSPLHF,TGTGCCAGTAGTACGGCTTCTAATTCACCCCTCCACTTT
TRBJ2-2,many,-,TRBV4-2,CASSQDWSSDTGELFF,TGTGCCAGCAGCCAAGATTGGTCGTCGGACACCGGGGAGCTGTTTTTT
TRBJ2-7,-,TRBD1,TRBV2,CASSQQGNYEQYF,TGTGCCAGCAGTCAACAGGGGAATTACGAGCAGTACTTC
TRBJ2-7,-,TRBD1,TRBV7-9,CASSRGGPYEQYF,TGTGCCAGCAGCCGAGGGGGCCCCTACGAGCAGTACTTC
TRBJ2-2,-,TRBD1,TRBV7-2,CASSLAGQGAGGELFF,TGTGCCAGCAGCTTAGCCGGACAGGGGGCAGGGGGGGAGCTGTTTTTT
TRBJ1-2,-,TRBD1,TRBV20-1,CSASLTGGRDGYTF,TGCAGTGCTAGTCTTACAGGGGGCCGGGATGGCTACACCTTC
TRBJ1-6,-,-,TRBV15,CATSRELDRGNSPLHF,TGTGCCACCAGCAGAGAACTGGACAGAGGTAATTCACCCCTCCACTTT
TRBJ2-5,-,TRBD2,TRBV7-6,CAVSGGGQETQYF,TGTGCCGTTAGCGGGGGGGGACAAGAGACCCAGTACTTC
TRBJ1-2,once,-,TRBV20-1,CSARERGGFSGGYTF,TGCAGTGCTAGAGAGAGGGGGGGATTTTCGGGTGGCTACACCTTC
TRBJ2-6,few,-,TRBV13,CASSFYQGGPGANVLTF,TGTGCCAGCAGCTTCTATCAGGGGGGGCCTGGGGCCAACGTCCTGACTTTC
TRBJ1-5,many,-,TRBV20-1,CSARVGRGSSNQPQHF,TGCAGTGCTAGAGTTGGGAGGGGCAGCAGCAATCAGCCCCAGCATTTT
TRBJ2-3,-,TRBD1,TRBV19,CASSILRRQGGTDTQYF,TGTGCCAGTAGTATCTTAAGGAGGCAGGGGGGCACAGATACGCAGTATTTT
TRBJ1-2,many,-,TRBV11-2,CASSLRSYGYTF,TGTGCCAGCAGCTTACGCAGCTATGGCTACACCTTC
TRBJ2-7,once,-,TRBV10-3,CAIRGAYEQYF,TGTGCCATCAGGGGCGCCTACGAGCAGTACTTC
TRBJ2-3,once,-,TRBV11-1,CASSLAGGARDTQYF,TGTGCCAGCAGCTTAGCAGGGGGGGCAAGGGATACGCAGTATTTT
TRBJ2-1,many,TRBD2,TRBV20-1,CSARTGSGGHNEQFF,TGCAGTGCTAGAACGGGTAGCGGGGGGCACAATGAGCAGTTCTTC
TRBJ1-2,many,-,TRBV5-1,CASSLVGEGYGYTF,TGCGCCAGCAGCTTAGTAGGGGAGGGCTATGGCTACACCTTC
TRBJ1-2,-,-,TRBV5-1,CASSRTETDYGYTF,TGCGCCAGCAGCCGCACCGAGACAGATTATGGCTACACCTTC
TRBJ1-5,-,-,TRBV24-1,CATSDSNGVGPQHF,TGTGCCACCAGTGACTCAAACGGGGTCGGGCCCCAGCATTTT
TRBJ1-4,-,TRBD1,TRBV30,CAWSSDRGLFEKLFF,TGTGCCTGGAGTTCGGACAGGGGGCTTTTTGAAAAACTGTTTTTT
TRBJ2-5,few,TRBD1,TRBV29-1,CSVDRGMVETQYF,TGCAGCGTTGACAGGGGGATGGTAGAGACCCAGTACTTC
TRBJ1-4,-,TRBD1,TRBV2,CASSRDRGERNEKLFF,TGTGCCAGCAGCCGGGACAGGGGGGAAAGGAATGAAAAACTGTTTTTT
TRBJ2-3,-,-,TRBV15,CATSGGADTQYF,TGTGCCACCTCGGGGGGCGCAGATACGCAGTATTTT
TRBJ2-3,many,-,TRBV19,CASSIGGRTDTQYF,TGTGCCAGTAGTATAGGGGGGCGCACAGATACGCAGTATTTT
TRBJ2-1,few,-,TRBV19,CASSYGGRNEQFF,TGTGCCAGTAGTTACGGCGGGCGCAATGAGCAGTTCTTC
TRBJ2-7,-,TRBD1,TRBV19,CASSLTGDEQYF,TGTGCCAGTAGTCTGACAGGGGACGAGCAGTACTTC
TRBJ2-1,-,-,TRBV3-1,CASSQAIGFDTNNEQFF,TGTGCCAGCAGCCAAGCGATAGGATTCGACACAAACAATGAGCAGTTCTTC
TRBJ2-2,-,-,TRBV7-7,CASSLERNTGELFF,TGTGCCAGCAGCTTAGAGCGGAACACCGGGGAGCTGTTTTTT
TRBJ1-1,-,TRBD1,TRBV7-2,CASSTGQGRAFF,TGTGCCAGCAGCACAGGACAGGGGCGAGCTTTCTTT
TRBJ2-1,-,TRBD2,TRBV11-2,CASSSPSGGVNEQFF,TGTGCCAGCAGCTCTCCTAGCGGGGGCGTCAATGAGCAGTTCTTC
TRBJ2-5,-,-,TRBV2,CASSGRKETQYF,TGTGCCAGCAGCGGACGGAAAGAGACCCAGTACTTC
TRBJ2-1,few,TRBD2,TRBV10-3,CAIRGLAGASYNEQFF,TGTGCCATCAGGGGACTAGCGGGAGCCTCCTACAATGAGCAGTTCTTC
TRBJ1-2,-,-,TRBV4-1,CASRGETYYGYTF,TGCGCCAGCAGGGGGGAAACTTACTATGGCTACACGTTC
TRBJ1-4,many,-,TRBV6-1,CPEGVAAKNEKLFF,TGCCCAGAGGGCGTGGCAGCGAAGAATGAAAAACTGTTTTTT
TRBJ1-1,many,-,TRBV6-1,CASSEGRRMNTEAFF,TGTGCCAGCAGTGAGGGAAGAAGGATGAACACTGAAGCTTTCTTT
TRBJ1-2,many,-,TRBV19,CASSIFRVTYGYTF,TGTGCCAGTAGTATATTCCGGGTTACATATGGCTACACCTTC
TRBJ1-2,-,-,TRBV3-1,CASSRDTNHGYTF,TGTGCCAGCAGCCGGGACACCAACCATGGCTACACCTTC
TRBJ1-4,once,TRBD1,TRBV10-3,CAISESKGAGEKLFF,TGTGCCATCAGTGAGTCGAAGGGGGCCGGTGAAAAACTGTTTTTT
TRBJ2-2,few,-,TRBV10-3,CGIRGSFANTGELFF,TGTGGCATCAGAGGATCCTTCGCGAACACCGGGGAGCTGTTTTTT
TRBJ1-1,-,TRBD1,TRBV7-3,CASSRTGSGTEAFF,TGTGCCAGCAGCCGGACAGGGTCGGGCACTGAAGCTTTCTTT
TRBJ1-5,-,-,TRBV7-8,CASSLDGSGNQPQHF,TGTGCCAGCAGCTTAGACGGGTCAGGCAATCAGCCCCAGCATTTT
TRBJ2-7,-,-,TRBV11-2,CASSLRDISYEQYF,TGTGCCAGCAGCTTGCGGGACATCTCCTACGAGCAGTACTTC
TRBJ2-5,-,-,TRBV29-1,CSGATFQETQYF,TGCAGCGGGGCCACCTTCCAAGAGACCCAGTACTTC
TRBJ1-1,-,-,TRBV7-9,CASSLRQFEAFF,TGTGCCAGCAGCCTGAGACAGTTTGAAGCTTTCTTT
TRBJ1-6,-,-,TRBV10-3,CAISDHGEANSPLHF,TGTGCCATCAGTGATCACGGGGAGGCTAATTCACCCCTCCACTTT
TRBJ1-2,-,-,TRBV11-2,CASSPPVMDSSYGYTF,TGTGCCAGCAGCCCACCCGTAATGGACAGTTCCTATGGCTACACCTTC
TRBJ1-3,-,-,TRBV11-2,CASSLIGTPGLGNTIYF,TGTGCCAGCAGCTTAATCGGTACCCCAGGGTTAGGAAACACCATATATTTT
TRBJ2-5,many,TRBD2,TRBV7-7,CASSPLTATSGGALETQYF,TGTGCCAGCAGCCCCTTAACAGCGACTAGCGGGGGGGCATTAGAGACCCAGTACTTC
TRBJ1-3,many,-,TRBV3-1,CASSLQSGNTIYF,TGTGCCAGCAGCCTCCAGTCCGGAAACACCATATATTTT
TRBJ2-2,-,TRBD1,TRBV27,CASRTFGTVNTGELFF,TGTGCCAGCAGAACCTTCGGGACAGTAAACACCGGGGAGCTGTTTTTT
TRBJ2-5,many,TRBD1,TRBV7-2,CASSSDRGGETQYF,TGTGCCAGCAGCTCAGACAGGGGGGGAGAGACCCAGTACTTC